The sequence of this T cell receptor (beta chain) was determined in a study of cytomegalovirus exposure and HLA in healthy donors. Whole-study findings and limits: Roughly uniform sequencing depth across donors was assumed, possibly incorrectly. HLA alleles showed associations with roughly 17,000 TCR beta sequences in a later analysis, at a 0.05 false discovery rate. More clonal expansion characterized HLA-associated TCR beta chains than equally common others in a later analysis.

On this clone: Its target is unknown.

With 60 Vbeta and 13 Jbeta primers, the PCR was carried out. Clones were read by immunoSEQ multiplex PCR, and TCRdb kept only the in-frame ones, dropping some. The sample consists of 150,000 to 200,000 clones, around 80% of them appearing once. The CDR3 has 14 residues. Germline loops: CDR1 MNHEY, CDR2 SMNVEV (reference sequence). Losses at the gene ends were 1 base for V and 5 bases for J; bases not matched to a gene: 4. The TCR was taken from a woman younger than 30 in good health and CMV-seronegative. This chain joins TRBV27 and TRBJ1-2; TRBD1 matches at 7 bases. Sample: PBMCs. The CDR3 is CASSLFPGGYGYTF. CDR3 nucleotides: TGTGCCAGCAGTTTATTTCCAGGGGGGTATGGCTACACCTTC.